Following are 27 T cell receptor beta chains from one sample sequenced in a study of blood T cell repertoires in COVID-19. Assay: immunoSEQ multiplex PCR; the TCRdb copy retains only in-frame clones and omits some. The sample yields roughly 290,000 clones, roughly 88% seen once. The source material was PBMCs or T cells enriched from blood (not recorded which). The source of these receptors is a man aged 25-45 years who had recovered from COVID-19.

V and J are TRBV2 and TRBJ1-2; 10 bases agree with TRBD1. The CDR3 loop spans 14 amino acids. CDR1 and CDR2 (germline): SNHLY, FYNNEI. Trimming cost V 2 bases and J 6 bases; bases outside gene matches: 3. Here the CDR3 reads CASSETGQGDGYTF. The CDR3 DNA is TGTGCCAGCAGTGAAACTGGACAGGGGGATGGCTACACCTTC.

The chain employs TRBV7-3 and TRBJ2-1; the match to TRBD2 covers 15 bases. Trimming cost V 5 bases and J 0 bases; bases outside gene matches: 8. CDR1 is SGHTA, CDR2 FQGTGA, per germline. The CDR3 length is 19 residues. DNA of the CDR3: TGTGCCAGCAGCCAGGGACTAGCGGGGGGCATGAGCTCCTACAATGAGCAGTTCTTC. It codes for CASSQGLAGGMSSYNEQFF.

The chain is built from TRBV6-2 or TRBV6-3 and TRBJ2-3; D is unresolved. Germline V CDR1 and CDR2: MNHEY, SVGEGT. Deletions cut 3 bases from V and 9 bases from J, with 10 bases between. The CDR3 loop spans 12 amino acids. The chain's CDR3 is CASSYHVQTQYF. In DNA form, the CDR3 reads TGTGCCAGCAGTTATCACGTACAGACGCAGTATTTT.

Remarks on this clone: Other nucleotide sequences from this sample produce the same CDR3. The chain employs TRBV2 and TRBJ2-7; 8 nucleotides agree with TRBD1. The V gene end was trimmed by 6 bases and the J gene end by 4 bases; junction bases not matched to a gene: 8. There are 14 residues in the CDR3. Germline V gene data show CDR1 as SNHLY and CDR2 as FYNNEI. CDR3 in amino acids: CASSEQGVLYEQYF. Written as DNA, the CDR3 is TGTGCCAGCAGCGAACAGGGGGTCTTATACGAGCAGTACTTC.

The chain recombines TRBV6-2 or TRBV6-3 with TRBJ1-2, with 8 bases matching TRBD1. The CDR3 sequence is 13 residues long. Germline values: CDR1 MNHEY, CDR2 SVGEGT. V lost 4 bases and J lost 6; bases outside the gene matches: 4. The CDR3 region has the DNA TGTGCCAGCAGTTTCCGACAGGGGCATGGCTACACCTTC. Translated, it gives CASSFRQGHGYTF.

This sequence joins TRBV5-1 and TRBJ2-5; tentatively, D is TRBD2 (5 bases). The CDR3 covers 12 residues. CDR1 SGHRS and CDR2 YFSETQ come from the germline V gene. V was pared by 7 bases and J by 5 bases, with 12 bases between. DNA of the CDR3: TGCGCCAGCGGAGCGGAAGAGGAGACCCAGTACTTC. Amino acids: CASGAEEETQYF.

The rearrangement joins TRBV7-9 to TRBJ2-3; D ambiguous. The CDR3 extends over 15 amino acids. The V and J ends lost 3 bases and 3 bases respectively, with 13 bases between them. Germline loops: CDR1 SEHNR, CDR2 FQNEAQ (reference sequence). The DNA for the CDR3 is TGTGCCAGCAGCTTGGGCTCACCGTGGACAGATACGCAGTATTTT. Translation gives CASSLGSPWTDTQYF.

The V and J genes are TRBV12-5 and TRBJ1-6, with D perhaps TRBD1 (5 bases). Trimming took off 6 bases at V and 7 bases at J, with 13 bases between the two ends. Germline CDR1 LGHNT, CDR2 FRNRAP. The CDR3 is made up of 14 amino acids. CDR3 region: CASGGGERNSPLHF. CDR3 DNA sequence: TGTGCTAGTGGGGGAGGGGAGAGGAATTCACCCCTCCACTTT.

The rearrangement joins TRBV4-1 to TRBJ2-2; no clear D gene. CDR1 and CDR2 (germline): MGHRA, YSYEKL. V was trimmed by 2 bases and J by 5 bases, leaving 15 bases between them. CDR3 size: 16 residues. CDR3 bases: TGCGCCAGCAGCCAACTCATGGAGAGAAAAACCGGGGAGCTGTTTTTT. Translated: CASSQLMERKTGELFF.

This clone was observed a single time. V is TRBV7-2 and J is TRBJ2-7; TRBD1 matches 9 bases. Germline V gene sequence: CDR1 SGHTA, CDR2 FQGNSA. V shed 1 base and J 9 bases; nucleotides not matched to a gene: 7. The CDR3 runs to 14 residues. The CDR3 protein is CASSLVEGQGPQYF. CDR3 sequence (DNA): TGTGCCAGCAGCTTAGTTGAGGGACAGGGCCCGCAGTACTTC.

The chain couples TRBV7-9 to TRBJ1-1; D is ambiguous. Trimming removed 4 bases at V and 5 bases at J, with 5 bases between. This CDR3 is built from 11 residues. CDR1 is SEHNR and CDR2 is FQNEAQ in the germline V gene (reference sequence). This chain's CDR3 is CASSYTTEAFF. Written as DNA, the CDR3 is TGTGCCAGCAGCTACACAACTGAAGCTTTCTTT. Full variable domain (outside the CDR3, taken from reference TRBV7-9 and TRBJ1-1): DTGVSQNPRHKITKRGQNVTFRCDPISEHNRLYWYRQTLGQGPEFLTYFQNEAQLEKSRLLSDRFSAERPKGSFSTLEIQRTEQGDSAMYLCASSYTTEAFFGQGTRLTVV.

The CDR3 reads CASSPLQSNEQFF. The CDR3 nucleotides read TGTGCCAGCTCGCCCCTACAGTCCAATGAGCAGTTCTTC. The rearrangement joins TRBV2 to TRBJ2-1; D call uncertain. CDR3 length: 13 amino acids. The V end lost 8 bases, the J end lost 6 bases, and 14 bases lay between the germline ends. Germline CDR1 is SNHLY and CDR2 is FYNNEI.

This clone was seen just once. The genes are TRBV15 and TRBJ1-2; maybe TRBD1 (6 bases). The germline gives CDR1 LNHNV, CDR2 YYDKDF (reference sequence). CDR3 size: 13 residues. The V gene lost 5 bases and the J gene lost 4 bases, with 11 bases spanning the gap. The CDR3 is CATSPQGPYGYTF. Here the CDR3 DNA reads TGTGCCACCAGCCCACAGGGACCCTATGGCTACACCTTC.

The chain links TRBV19 to TRBJ2-1; 13 nucleotides match TRBD2. V lost 4 bases to trimming and J lost 4 bases; unmatched junction nucleotides: 1. The length of the CDR3 is 15 residues. Germline CDR1 is LNHDA and CDR2 is SQIVND (reference sequence). CDR3 coding DNA: TGTGCCAGTAGTAGGGGACTAGCGGGGTACAATGAGCAGTTCTTC. Protein sequence: CASSRGLAGYNEQFF.

J is TRBJ2-3 and V is TRBV20-1; TRBD2 aligns across 7 bases. CDR3 size: 11 residues. Per germline, CDR1 DFQATT and CDR2 SNEGSKA (reference sequence). Germline trimming cut 4 bases from V and 8 bases from J; bases unmatched to any gene: 3. CDR3 coding DNA: TGCAGTGCTATTACTAGCGCTACGCAGTATTTT. It is translated as CSAITSATQYF.

The chain links TRBV10-2 to TRBJ1-1, with TRBD1 identical over 12 bases. V dropped 7 bases and J dropped 10; count of bases not matched to a gene: 7. The CDR3 sequence is 13 residues long. Germline V gives CDR1 WSHSY, CDR2 SAAADI. The CDR3 spells CASTKGQGARAFF. CDR3 nucleotide sequence: TGCGCCAGCACCAAGGGACAGGGGGCGCGAGCTTTCTTT.

The J gene is TRBJ2-3, the V gene TRBV7-3; D ambiguous. The CDR3 runs 16 residues. V was trimmed by 5 bases and J by 2 bases, leaving 17 bases between them. Germline CDR1 is SGHTA and CDR2 is FQGTGA. CDR3 in amino acids: CASSLFPRQVTDTQYF. CDR3 nucleotides: TGTGCCAGCAGCCTATTCCCAAGGCAGGTCACAGATACGCAGTATTTT.

V is TRBV18 and J is TRBJ1-1; tentatively, D is TRBD1 (6 bases). Germline-derived CDR1 and CDR2 are KGHSH and LQKENI. The CDR3 consists of 15 residues. The V end lost 4 bases, the J end lost 0 bases, and 12 bases lay between the germline ends. The CDR3 DNA reads as TGTGCCAGCTCACTTAACAGGGCTATGAACACTGAAGCTTTCTTT. Its protein product is CASSLNRAMNTEAFF.

The chain uses TRBV5-4 and TRBJ2-7, with D perhaps TRBD1 (6 bases). The length of the CDR3 is 14 residues. Deletions cut 4 bases from V and 3 bases from J, with 14 bases between. In germline, CDR1 is SGHNT, CDR2 YYREEE (reference sequence). CDR3 protein: CASSHRQENYEQYF. Here the CDR3 DNA reads TGTGCCAGCAGCCACCGACAGGAAAACTACGAGCAGTACTTC.

The CDR3 reads CASSQQEGAFF. The CDR3 nucleotides are TGTGCCAGCAGCCAACAGGAGGGAGCTTTCTTT. The genes are TRBV7-9 and TRBJ1-1; perhaps TRBD1 as D (5 bases). Deletions cut 5 bases from V and 10 bases from J, with 11 bases between. CDR1 and CDR2 from the germline V gene are SEHNR and FQNEAQ (reference sequence). The CDR3 has 11 amino acids. Complete variable domain (other parts from reference TRBV7-9 and TRBJ1-1): DTGVSQNPRHKITKRGQNVTFRCDPISEHNRLYWYRQTLGQGPEFLTYFQNEAQLEKSRLLSDRFSAERPKGSFSTLEIQRTEQGDSAMYLCASSQQEGAFFGQGTRLTVV.

The chain is built from TRBV11-2 and TRBJ2-1, with D possibly matching TRBD1 (5 bases). The CDR3 extends over 14 amino acids. The germline V gene has CDR1 SGHAT and CDR2 FQNNGV. Trimming left V 5 bases short and J 9 bases short, with 17 bases between. The CDR3: CASSAAWGQGEQFF. CDR3 nucleotide sequence: TGTGCCAGCAGCGCGGCGTGGGGCCAGGGTGAGCAGTTCTTC. Based on the CDR3 plus reference TRBV11-2 and TRBJ2-1, the full variable domain is EAGVAQSPRYKIIEKRQSVAFWCNPISGHATLYWYQQILGQGPKLLIQFQNNGVVDDSQLPKDRFSAERLKGVDSTLKIQPAKLEDSAVYLCASSAAWGQGEQFFGPGTRLTVL.

The chain is built from TRBV13 and TRBJ2-1, with 8 bases lining up with TRBD2. The CDR3 has 20 amino acids. V was clipped by 1 base and J by 1 base; unmatched bases: 15. Germline V gene sequence: CDR1 PRHDT, CDR2 FYEKMQ (reference sequence). The CDR3 bases are TGTGCCAGCAGCTTAGTCCGGGGGGGCCTTACGCAGGGGTCCTACAATGAGCAGTTCTTC. This sequence encodes CASSLVRGGLTQGSYNEQFF.

This clone was counted a single time. The V and J genes are TRBV27 and TRBJ1-2; no firm D call. CDR1 and CDR2 (germline): MNHEY, SMNVEV (reference sequence). The V and J ends lost 1 base and 6 bases respectively, with 12 bases between them. The length of the CDR3 is 14 residues. The CDR3: CASSLFRGSHGYTF. CDR3 nucleotides: TGTGCCAGCAGTTTATTCCGGGGTTCTCATGGCTACACCTTC.

In its sample, this clone was seen a few times. The rearrangement links TRBV30 to TRBJ1-2; D is possibly TRBD1 (5 bases). Germline loops: CDR1 GTSNPN, CDR2 SVGIG (reference sequence). The CDR3 loop spans 13 amino acids. V was pared by 5 bases and J by 0 bases, with 10 bases between. The CDR3 sequence: CAWATVANYGYTF. The CDR3 DNA reads as TGTGCCTGGGCGACAGTCGCTAACTATGGCTACACCTTC.

This chain joins TRBV5-1 and TRBJ2-7; 12 bases align to TRBD2. The CDR3 is 16 residues long. The junction had 4 bases not matched to a gene; V was cut back by 3 bases and J by 0 bases. CDR1 and CDR2 (germline): SGHRS, YFSETQ. DNA for the CDR3: TGCGCCAGCAGCTCCTGGACTAGCGGGGTCTCCTACGAGCAGTACTTC. It translates to CASSSWTSGVSYEQYF. The variable domain in full, with the rest retrieved from reference TRBV5-1 and TRBJ2-7, is KAGVTQTPRYLIKTRGQQVTLSCSPISGHRSVSWYQQTPGQGLQFLFEYFSETQRNKGNFPGRFSGRQFSNSRSEMNVSTLELGDSALYLCASSSWTSGVSYEQYFGPGTRLTVT.

The rearrangement joins TRBV3-1 (or the pseudogene TRBV3-2) to TRBJ1-6, with D maybe TRBD1 (5 bases). The ends were cut back, 1 base at V and 8 bases at J, with 12 bases in the middle. Germline V gene data show CDR1 as LGHDT and CDR2 as YNNKEL (reference sequence). This CDR3 has 15 amino acids. The CDR3 DNA reads as TGTGCCAGCAGCCAAGGGCAGGGTCGGGATTCACCCCTCCACTTT. Encoded protein: CASSQGQGRDSPLHF.

CDR3 sequence: CASSPERGKFSTDTQYF. CDR3 nucleotides: TGTGCCAGCAGTCCCGAGCGGGGGAAGTTTAGCACAGATACGCAGTATTTT. The V and J genes are TRBV6-4 and TRBJ2-3, with 8 bases fitting TRBD2. Losses at the gene ends were 5 bases for V and 0 bases for J; bases not matched to a gene: 10. CDR3 length: 17 residues. Per germline, CDR1 MRHNA and CDR2 SNTAGT.